This T cell receptor beta chain was identified during a study of identical twins. General study results and limits: Because invariant MAIT and iNKT cells could be present, zero-insertion analyses could be partly confounded. Fewer insertions characterized abundant cord blood beta clonotypes, whereas memory repertoires showed none. Models, which agreed with sharing between unrelated individuals, nonetheless underestimated the out-of-frame TCR alpha sharing seen in monozygotic twins.

A universal primer site arose from template switching, and cDNA bore unique molecular identifiers. TCRdb re-called the 5' RACE reads with MiXCR, one entry per CDR3 protein. The table includes about 220,000 distinct CDR3 sequences, less than 9.5% detected once. Notes on this clonotype: The antigen remains undetermined.

The CDR3 has 17 amino acids. V trimming: 9 bases; J trimming: 2 bases; junction bases outside the gene matches: 12. Germline V gives CDR1 MNHEY, CDR2 SMNVEV (reference sequence). What was sequenced was memory (CD45RO+) T cells sorted from blood. The chain recombines TRBV27 with TRBJ2-1; 11 nucleotides align to TRBD1. The TCR comes from a woman aged 18-29 years in good health. The CDR3 loop reads CARDRGQFEVTYNEQFF. CDR3 sequence (DNA): TGTGCCAGGGACAGGGGGCAGTTTGAGGTCACCTACAATGAGCAGTTCTTC.